The 29 T cell receptor beta chains below were found in one sample sequenced in a study of blood T cells in healthy people across ages. Combining a sample-barcoded 5' primer with a J-beta primer mix, a second PCR ran for 7 to 11 cycles. TCRdb recomputed calls from the 5' RACE reads with MiXCR, one row per CDR3 protein. In the table there are under 1,000,000 distinct CDR3 sequences, 30% to 45% of which are singletons. The sample consisted of blood. Receptors originate from a man between 18 and 35 years old in good health.

This chain links TRBV7-8 with TRBJ1-6, with D possibly matching TRBD1 (5 bases). The CDR3 runs 15 residues. Germline V gene data show CDR1 as SGHVS and CDR2 as FQNEAQ. V lost 1 base, J lost 9 bases, and 13 bases lay in between. As DNA, the CDR3 is TGTGCCAGCAGCTTAGTGGGCAGGGATGGTTCACCCCTCCACTTT. The encoded protein is CASSLVGRDGSPLHF.

Only a few counts were recorded for this clonotype. The genes are TRBV15 and TRBJ1-3; 7 nucleotides line up with TRBD1. The V gene's germline CDR1 is LNHNV and CDR2 YYDKDF (reference sequence). This CDR3 contains 14 residues. V lost 5 bases and J lost 3; bases outside the gene matches: 4. CDR3 coding DNA: TGTGCCACCAGCCCGGACAGGAATGGAAACACCATATATTTT. This encodes CATSPDRNGNTIYF.

As to this clonotype: A much larger clone lies a single base off, so this may be a read error. This chain links TRBV9 with TRBJ2-7, with D perhaps TRBD1 (5 bases). V was trimmed by 7 bases and J by 3 bases, leaving 17 bases between them. The germline CDR1 and CDR2 sequences are SGDLS and YYNGEE. This CDR3 comprises 14 residues. This chain's CDR3 is CASGPHRTFYEQYF. The DNA for the CDR3 is TGTGCCAGCGGCCCCCACAGGACCTTCTACGAGCAGTACTTC.

The chain uses TRBV4-1 and TRBJ2-5; 8 nucleotides agree with TRBD1. The germline gives CDR1 MGHRA, CDR2 YSYEKL. The junction had 17 bases not matched to a gene; V was cut back by 2 bases and J by 3 bases. The CDR3 has 19 amino acids. As DNA, the CDR3 is TGCGCCAGCAGCCAATCGAGGACAGGGAAGGGGTTGGCCAAAGAGACCCAGTACTTC. It codes for CASSQSRTGKGLAKETQYF.

The rearrangement uses TRBV6-1 and TRBJ2-1; 8 nucleotides agree with TRBD1. The V gene's germline CDR1 is MNHNS and CDR2 SASEGT. There are 15 residues in the CDR3. J gave up 9 bases and V 1 base, and 8 bases lay outside the gene matches. The CDR3 loop is CASSEVDRTGIEQFF. CDR3 nucleotides: TGTGCCAGCAGTGAAGTTGACAGGACAGGGATTGAGCAGTTCTTC.

This rearrangement joins TRBV6-6 to TRBJ2-7, with TRBD1 identical over 10 bases. Losses at the gene ends were 6 bases for V and 4 bases for J; bases not matched to a gene: 3. The germline V gene has CDR1 MNHNY and CDR2 SVGAGI (reference sequence). This CDR3 is built from 13 residues. The CDR3 coding sequence is TGTGCCAGCAGGCCGGGACAGGGGTACGAGCAGTACTTC. It encodes CASRPGQGYEQYF.

In the case of this clonotype: One junction end does not reproduce the germline sequence, and a read error may be involved. J is TRBJ1-6 and V is TRBV12-3 or TRBV12-4, with D unresolved. CDR3 length equals 15 residues. The CDR3 region has the DNA TGTGCCAGCAGTTTAGCGGCAGCCTATAATTCACCCCCCCACTTT. It specifies CASSLAAAYNSPPHF.

This clonotype was found many times. V and J are TRBV6-5 and TRBJ2-3; D perhaps matches TRBD2 (6 bases). The germline CDR1 and CDR2 sequences are MNHEY and SVGAGI. V lost 4 bases, J lost 8 bases, and 16 bases lay in between. CDR3 length: 14 residues. The DNA of the CDR3 is TGTGCCAGCAGTTTCGGAACCGACGGGGGTACGCAGTATTTT. Protein: CASSFGTDGGTQYF.

The V gene is TRBV7-8, the J gene TRBJ2-7; D may be TRBD1 (7 bases). The germline V and J ends were trimmed by 2 bases and 4 bases, with 18 bases remaining between them. Germline lookup yields CDR1 SGHVS and CDR2 FQNEAQ. CDR3 length equals 16 residues. Written as DNA, the CDR3 is TGTGCCAGCAGCTTATCGGAGGGGGCGGGCTCGTACGAGCAGTACTTC. Amino acid sequence: CASSLSEGAGSYEQYF.

This chain connects TRBV12-3 or TRBV12-4 to TRBJ1-1, with D uncertain. The CDR3 has 13 amino acids. Trimming pared 2 bases from V and 4 bases from J, leaving 8 bases between. CDR3 sequence reads: CASSLREPTEAFF. CDR3 DNA sequence: TGTGCCAGCAGTTTACGGGAGCCCACTGAAGCTTTCTTT.

This clonotype was observed at least ten times. The gene calls are TRBV29-1 and TRBJ1-2; the D is unclear. The CDR3 length is 13 residues. CDR1 is SQVTM and CDR2 is ANQGSEA in the germline V gene. Trimming shortened V by 7 bases and J by 6 bases, and 18 bases separated the two germline ends. The CDR3 DNA follows: TGCAGCGCAAAGGGAGGGCGAAGCGATGGCTACACCTTC. It is translated as CSAKGGRSDGYTF.

The sample holds a few counts of this clonotype. The V call is TRBV21-1, the J call TRBJ1-5; the listed D gene, TRBD1, was not tested against the DNA. TRBV21-1 has pseudogene status. CDR3 length: 19 amino acids. CDR3 nucleotides: TGTGCCAGCAGCATCCTCACGGGAACAGCCCAGGAGGGCAATCAGCCCCAGCATTTT. It encodes CASSILTGTAQEGNQPQHF.

The sample holds one count of this clonotype. A much larger clone lies one base from this, so it may be a read error. This sequence joins TRBV12-3 or TRBV12-4 and TRBJ1-5, with D tentatively TRBD1 (5 bases). The length of the CDR3 is 13 residues. The CDR3 loop is CASSWAGNRPQHF. DNA for the CDR3: TGTGCCAGCAGTTGGGCAGGGAATCGGCCCCAGCATTTT.

This clonotype was recorded a few times. This chain uses TRBV27 with TRBJ1-2; unclear D gene. The CDR3 extends over 13 amino acids. Germline lookup yields CDR1 MNHEY and CDR2 SMNVEV (reference sequence). The V end lost 5 bases, the J end lost 1 base, and 8 bases lay between the germline ends. CDR3: CASSPEGNYGYTF. As DNA, the CDR3 is TGTGCCAGCAGTCCGGAGGGTAACTATGGCTACACCTTC.

This clonotype has a count of ten or more. Relative to the germline gene, one junction end is altered; a read error may explain this. This sequence joins TRBV5-5 and TRBJ1-2; D is unresolved. The germline gives CDR1 SGHKS, CDR2 YYEKEE (reference sequence). This CDR3 region has 15 residues. CDR3 bases: TGCGCCAGCAGCCTCGTGGAGGGCCCCAACTATGGCTACACCTTC. This sequence encodes CASSLVEGPNYGYTF.

The table lists this clonotype with a few counts. The gene calls are TRBV12-3 or TRBV12-4 and TRBJ1-5; D gene uncertain. The CDR3 contains 13 residues. The V gene lost 2 bases and the J gene lost 6 bases, with 8 bases spanning the gap. This CDR3 is CASSLSTTQPQHF. CDR3 nucleotides: TGTGCCAGCAGTTTATCGACAACTCAGCCCCAGCATTTT.

The chain combines TRBV6-2 or TRBV6-3 with TRBJ2-5; 12 bases map to TRBD2. Germline values: CDR1 MNHEY, CDR2 SVGEGT. The CDR3 length is 14 residues. V was clipped by 7 bases and J by 3 bases; unmatched bases: 3. The CDR3 DNA is TGTGCCAGCAAAGGACTAGCGGGGAAAGAGACCCAGTACTTC. It translates to CASKGLAGKETQYF.

A few counts support this clonotype. The V gene is TRBV20-1, the J gene TRBJ2-1, with no clear D. Matching the DNA end better, TRBJ2-7 makes the J call doubtful. CDR1 is DFQATT, CDR2 SNEGSKA, per germline (reference sequence). This CDR3 contains 16 residues. In nucleotides, the CDR3 is TGCAGTGCTAGAGATCCCCAACAGAGCTCCTACAATGAGCAGTACTTC. It codes for CSARDPQQSSYNEQYF.

The CDR3 DNA follows: TGCAGTGCCTCCGGGCGAGCGGAGCACCAAGAGACCCAGTACTTC. Translating gives CSASGRAEHQETQYF. The chain is built from TRBV20-1 and TRBJ2-4; D may be TRBD2 (5 bases). The assigned J gene may be wrong: the sequence end matches TRBJ2-5 better. The CDR3 consists of 15 residues. From germline, CDR1 is DFQATT and CDR2 SNEGSKA (reference sequence).

This clonotype was counted a few times. The chain carries TRBV2 and TRBJ2-3; D is ambiguous. With 6 bases removed from V and 4 bases from J, the gap between germline ends came to 11 bases. Germline CDR1 and CDR2: SNHLY and FYNNEI. The CDR3 loop spans 13 amino acids. CDR3: CASRDAPPDTQYF. The CDR3 DNA follows: TGTGCCAGCAGGGACGCTCCCCCAGATACGCAGTATTTT.

Points on this clonotype: At one end, the junction sequence differs from germline, possibly due to a read error. V gene TRBV15 combines with J gene TRBJ1-4; D gene uncertain. Germline assignment: CDR1 LNHNV and CDR2 YYDKDF (reference sequence). The CDR3 sequence is 17 residues long. The CDR3 is CATSRSFDPATNEKPFF. The CDR3, as DNA: TGTGCCACCAGCAGGAGCTTCGATCCAGCAACTAATGAAAAACCGTTTTTT.

CDR3 DNA: TGTGCCAGCAGTAAGGGACAGGGGGCAAAGAATTATGGAAACACCATATATTTT. It specifies CASSKGQGAKNYGNTIYF. This chain links TRBV6-1 with TRBJ1-3; 12 nucleotides line up with TRBD1. The V gene's germline CDR1 is MNHNS and CDR2 SASEGT. This CDR3 region has 18 residues. J was trimmed by 3 bases and V by 5 bases; bases with no gene match: 11.

The V call is TRBV20-1, the J call TRBJ1-1, with D tentatively TRBD1 (5 bases). Trimming took 3 bases from V and 3 from J, leaving 14 bases between them. CDR1 DFQATT and CDR2 SNEGSKA come from the germline V gene (reference sequence). This CDR3 is built from 14 residues. CDR3 in DNA: TGCAGTGCTAGGGGTCCGGGGACGGACACTGAAGCTTTCTTT. Protein: CSARGPGTDTEAFF.

The chain combines TRBV6-1 with TRBJ2-7, with 7 positions matching TRBD1. J was trimmed by 5 bases and V by 1 base; bases with no gene match: 5. The CDR3 extends over 14 amino acids. The germline V gene has CDR1 MNHNS and CDR2 SASEGT. CDR3 in amino acids: CASSEDRGMNEQYF. The DNA for the CDR3 is TGTGCCAGCAGTGAAGACAGGGGCATGAACGAGCAGTACTTC.

Ten or more counts support this clonotype. This chain connects TRBV12-3 or TRBV12-4 to TRBJ2-3; 10 bases agree with TRBD1. This CDR3 has 16 residues. The ends lost 5 bases at V and 4 bases at J; junction bases unmatched: 9. This CDR3 is CASSLRDRGFPDTQYF. CDR3 bases: TGTGCCAGCAGTCTCCGGGACAGGGGATTCCCAGATACGCAGTATTTT.

The chain employs TRBV3-1 and TRBJ1-6, with 9 bases matching TRBD1. CDR1 LGHDT and CDR2 YNNKEL come from the germline V gene (reference sequence). J was trimmed by 10 bases and V by 3 bases; bases with no gene match: 4. The CDR3 is made up of 14 amino acids. The CDR3 region has the DNA TGTGCCAGCAGCCAGGGGACAGGGAGGTCACCCCTCCACTTT. It specifies CASSQGTGRSPLHF.

This chain joins TRBV12-3 or TRBV12-4 and TRBJ1-3; TRBD1 might be the D (6 bases). V lost 3 bases, J lost 3 bases, and 9 bases lay in between. CDR3 size: 14 residues. CDR3 region: CASSFRGGGNTIYF. The CDR3 bases are TGTGCCAGCAGTTTCAGGGGAGGTGGAAACACCATATATTTT.

With regard to this clonotype: A read error is possible here, since a much larger clone lies one base away. The chain combines TRBV6-5 with TRBJ2-3, with 8 positions matching TRBD2. V shed 5 bases and J 5 bases; nucleotides not matched to a gene: 6. Looked up from germline, CDR1 is MNHEY and CDR2 is SVGAGI. The length of the CDR3 is 14 residues. CDR3 amino acids: CASSATGGKDTQYF. In DNA, the CDR3 is TGTGCCAGCAGTGCAACGGGGGGGAAAGATACGCAGTATTTT.

The V and J genes are TRBV20-1 and TRBJ2-7; D possibly matches TRBD1 or TRBD2 (6 bases each). There are 13 residues in the CDR3. Germline CDR1 is DFQATT and CDR2 is SNEGSKA (reference sequence). V gave up 5 bases and J gave up 5 bases, with 16 bases separating them. The CDR3 spells CSAARSGANEQYF. The CDR3 region has the DNA TGCAGTGCTGCCCGATCGGGGGCAAACGAGCAGTACTTC.